Below are 3 T cell receptor beta chains sequenced from a single sample in a study of radiation and T cells in renal cell carcinoma. Here immunoSEQ multiplex PCR was the method, and the copy in TCRdb shows in-frame clones only, minus some. The data contain tens of thousands of clones, 65% to 90% of them singletons. Time point defined: blood 2 weeks post-SBRT. Stated treatment: 15 Gy SBRT to primary tumor, nephrectomy 4 weeks later. The input for sequencing was blood, taken from a patient whose treatment included radiotherapy and nephrectomy. The receptors derive from a woman aged 45-59 years with renal cell carcinoma.

V and J are TRBV9 and TRBJ1-4; no definite D call. With 3 bases removed from V and 3 bases from J, the gap between germline ends came to 6 bases. Germline-derived CDR1 and CDR2 are SGDLS and YYNGEE. The CDR3 sequence is 13 residues long. For the CDR3, the DNA is TGTGCCAGCAGCGCACTGTCTAATGAAAAACTGTTTTTT. Protein sequence: CASSALSNEKLFF.

The V call is TRBV27, the J call TRBJ1-1; 7 bases are a match to TRBD1. CDR1 MNHEY and CDR2 SMNVEV come from the germline V gene (reference sequence). V trimming: 2 bases; J trimming: 0 bases; junction bases outside the gene matches: 9. This CDR3 is built from 17 residues. The CDR3 sequence: CASSLLGTARVNTEAFF. CDR3 DNA sequence: TGTGCCAGCAGTTTACTAGGGACAGCGAGAGTGAACACTGAAGCTTTCTTT.

In the case of this clone: Other DNA sequences from this sample encode an identical CDR3 as well. The chain couples TRBV14 to TRBJ2-3; D perhaps matches TRBD2 (5 bases). Trimming stripped 1 base from V and 2 bases from J, with 7 bases between. CDR3 size: 14 residues. Germline CDR1 SGHDN, CDR2 FVKESK. CDR3 region: CASSQGRHTDTQYF. In DNA, the CDR3 is TGTGCCAGCAGCCAAGGGAGGCACACAGATACGCAGTATTTT.